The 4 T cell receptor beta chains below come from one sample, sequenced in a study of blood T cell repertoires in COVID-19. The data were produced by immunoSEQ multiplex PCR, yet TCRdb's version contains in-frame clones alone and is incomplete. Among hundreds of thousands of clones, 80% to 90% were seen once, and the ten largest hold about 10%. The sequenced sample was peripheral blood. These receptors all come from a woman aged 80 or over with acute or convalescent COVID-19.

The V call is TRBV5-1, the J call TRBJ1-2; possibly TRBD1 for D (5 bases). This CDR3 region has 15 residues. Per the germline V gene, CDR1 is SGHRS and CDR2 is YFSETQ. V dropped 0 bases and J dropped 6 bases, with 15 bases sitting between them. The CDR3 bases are TGCGCCAGCAGCTTGGGTGGACACCCCTCGGATGGCTACACCTTC. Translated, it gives CASSLGGHPSDGYTF. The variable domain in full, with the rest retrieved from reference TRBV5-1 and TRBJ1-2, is KAGVTQTPRYLIKTRGQQVTLSCSPISGHRSVSWYQQTPGQGLQFLFEYFSETQRNKGNFPGRFSGRQFSNSRSEMNVSTLELGDSALYLCASSLGGHPSDGYTFGSGTRLTVV.

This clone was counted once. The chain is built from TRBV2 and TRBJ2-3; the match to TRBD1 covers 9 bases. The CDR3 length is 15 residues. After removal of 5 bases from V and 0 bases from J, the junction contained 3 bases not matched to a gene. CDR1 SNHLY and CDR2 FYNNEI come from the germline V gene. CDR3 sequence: CASSWTGASTDTQYF. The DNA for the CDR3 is TGTGCCAGCAGTTGGACAGGGGCGAGCACAGATACGCAGTATTTT.

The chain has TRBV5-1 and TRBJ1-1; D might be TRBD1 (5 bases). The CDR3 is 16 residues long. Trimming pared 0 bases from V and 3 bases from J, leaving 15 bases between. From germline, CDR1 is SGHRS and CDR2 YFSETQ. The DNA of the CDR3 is TGCGCCAGCAGCTTGGCCTTGGGGCGTGTTCACACTGAAGCTTTCTTT. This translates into CASSLALGRVHTEAFF.

The CDR3 region has the DNA TGTGCCAGCAGCGCCGGCGGGGGACTAGCTACAGATACGCAGTATTTT. Residues: CASSAGGGLATDTQYF. The rearrangement links TRBV9 to TRBJ2-3; 9 bases are shared with TRBD2. The CDR3 is 16 amino acids. The V and J ends lost 3 bases and 3 bases, in that order; junction bases with no gene match: 8. The V gene's germline CDR1 is SGDLS and CDR2 YYNGEE.